Detailed here is one TCR beta chain. The data originate from a study of blood T cell repertoires in COVID-19. V lost 2 bases, J lost 8 bases, and 7 bases lay in between. The V gene's germline CDR1 is MNHEY and CDR2 SMNVEV (reference sequence). The CDR3 covers 12 residues. Profiling relied on immunoSEQ multiplex PCR, and the TCRdb table lists in-frame clones only, not all of them. This table holds about 160,000 clones, around four fifths found once. The V call is TRBV27, the J call TRBJ2-1, with no clear D. The TCR was taken from a woman in her fifties or sixties who had recovered from COVID-19. The sample comprised PBMCs or T cells enriched from blood (not recorded which). CDR3 in amino acids: CASSLNVDEQFF. In nucleotides, the CDR3 is TGTGCCAGCAGTTTAAACGTAGATGAGCAGTTCTTC.